The 24 T cell receptor beta chains listed next were all sequenced from one sample in a study of T cells in Graves' hyperthyroidism and ophthalmopathy. RNA transcripts gave rise to amplified TCR beta CDR3 regions. Initially, a first-round RT-PCR of the TCR CDR3 employed the HTBI primer set. TCRdb processed the multiplex PCR reads anew with MiXCR; each CDR3 protein has one entry. Counted here are roughly 840,000 distinct CDR3 sequences, 35% to 40% occurring once; the ten biggest clones make up 8.9%. The source material was blood. These TCRs come from a man younger than 35 with Graves' hyperthyroidism.

V is TRBV28 and J is TRBJ1-6; 7 bases are shared with TRBD1. CDR1 MDHEN and CDR2 SYDVKM come from the germline V gene. The V and J ends lost 6 bases and 10 bases, in that order; junction bases with no gene match: 3. CDR3 length: 12 residues. In nucleotides, the CDR3 is TGTGCCAGCAGCACAGGGGTATCACCCCTCCACTTT. Translating gives CASSTGVSPLHF.

This sequence joins TRBV7-9 and TRBJ2-2; TRBD1 agrees at 8 bases. CDR3 length: 15 residues. V shed 8 bases, J shed 6 bases, and the junction held 11 bases outside the gene matches. CDR1 and CDR2 from the germline V gene are SEHNR and FQNEAQ (reference sequence). CDR3 sequence (DNA): TGTGCCAGCGCTCCCTTGGGACAGGTATCCGGGGAGCTGTTTTTT. It translates to CASAPLGQVSGELFF.

The CDR3 loop reads CASSQKGRTEAFF. CDR3 coding DNA: TGTGCCAGCAGCCAGAAGGGAAGGACTGAAGCTTTCTTT. This chain links TRBV14 with TRBJ1-1, with D unresolved. CDR1 SGHDN and CDR2 FVKESK come from the germline V gene. The V gene lost 3 bases and the J gene lost 5 bases, with 10 bases spanning the gap. The CDR3 sequence is 13 residues long.

The chain couples TRBV7-9 to TRBJ2-5; TRBD1 matches 8 bases. This CDR3 has 15 amino acids. With 6 bases clipped from V and 1 base from J, the junction kept 7 bases outside the gene matches. Germline V gives CDR1 SEHNR, CDR2 FQNEAQ (reference sequence). The CDR3 DNA reads TGTGCCAGCAGTTCTAAGGACAGGGCCCAAGAGACCCAGTACTTC. Amino acids: CASSSKDRAQETQYF.

The rearrangement uses TRBV25-1 and TRBJ1-2; D not resolved. CDR3 length: 13 residues. Germline V gene data show CDR1 as MGHDK and CDR2 as SYGVNS. Trimming stripped 4 bases from V and 6 bases from J, with 12 bases between. The CDR3 loop is CASSARRSDGYTF. In DNA form, the CDR3 reads TGTGCCAGCAGTGCTAGAAGATCGGATGGCTACACCTTC.

As for this clonotype: At one of its ends the junction is not consistent with the germline gene, which may arise from a read error. The rearrangement uses TRBV10-3 and TRBJ1-2, with 7 bases fitting TRBD1. Germline CDR1 and CDR2: ENHRY and SYGVKD. The length of the CDR3 is 14 residues. Written as DNA, the CDR3 is TGTGCCAGCAGTGTGACAGGGTCCGGCTATGGCTACACCTTC. This translates into CASSVTGSGYGYTF.

This clonotype was recorded a few times. The gene calls are TRBV20-1 and TRBJ2-7; 8 positions agree with TRBD2. The CDR3 runs 15 residues. Germline V gene sequence: CDR1 DFQATT, CDR2 SNEGSKA (reference sequence). Trimming cost V 3 bases and J 2 bases; bases outside gene matches: 9. This CDR3 reads CSASEGSGSPYEQYF. The CDR3 DNA reads TGCAGTGCTAGTGAGGGGAGCGGGAGCCCCTACGAGCAGTACTTC.

This clonotype has at least ten counts. The J gene is TRBJ2-7, the V gene TRBV7-9, with unresolved D. The V end was cut by 1 base, the J end by 3 bases, with 4 bases between. CDR1 and CDR2 from the germline V gene are SEHNR and FQNEAQ (reference sequence). This CDR3 contains 12 residues. CDR3 nucleotide sequence: TGTGCCAGCAGCTTAGAGAACTACGAGCAGTACTTC. Translation: CASSLENYEQYF.

The V and J genes are TRBV7-2 and TRBJ2-6; D possibly corresponds to TRBD2 (7 bases). V lost 5 bases to trimming and J lost 4 bases, with 18 bases between them. CDR1 SGHTA and CDR2 FQGNSA come from the germline V gene. The CDR3 spans 17 residues. CDR3 loop: CASSQEGGSLGANVLTF. CDR3 coding DNA: TGTGCCAGCAGCCAAGAGGGGGGGTCTTTAGGGGCCAACGTCCTGACTTTC.

The chain employs TRBV20-1 and TRBJ2-7; D perhaps matches TRBD1 (6 bases). Per the germline V gene, CDR1 is DFQATT and CDR2 is SNEGSKA (reference sequence). Trimming shortened V by 6 bases and J by 7 bases, and 19 bases separated the two germline ends. The length of the CDR3 is 13 residues. DNA of the CDR3: TGCAGTGCCGGAGGACAGTGGGCAGGGGAGCAGTACTTC. Translated: CSAGGQWAGEQYF.

Concerning this clonotype: One end of the junction does not line up with germline, which may come from a read error. V is TRBV7-9 and J is TRBJ1-1; 10 nucleotides align to TRBD1. The CDR3 runs 15 residues. CDR1 SEHNR and CDR2 FQNEAQ come from the germline V gene (reference sequence). Here the CDR3 DNA reads TGTGCCGGCAGCTCCCGACAGGGGGCGAGGACTGAAGCTTTCTTT. It encodes CAGSSRQGARTEAFF.

J is TRBJ1-5 and V is TRBV6-5, with a tentative D call TRBD1 (5 bases). The V and J ends lost 4 bases and 5 bases respectively, with 12 bases between them. In germline, CDR1 is MNHEY, CDR2 SVGAGI. This CDR3 comprises 14 residues. The CDR3 loop is CASSSRDVHQPQHF. The CDR3 coding sequence is TGTGCCAGCAGTTCTCGGGACGTTCATCAGCCCCAGCATTTT.

Details on this clonotype: Since a much larger clone is just one base distant, this may be a read error. The gene calls are TRBV19 and TRBJ1-1; possibly TRBD1 for D (5 bases). Germline V gene data show CDR1 as LNHDA and CDR2 as SQIVND (reference sequence). This CDR3 region has 14 residues. The CDR3 DNA is TGTGCCAGTAGTATTGGGACGGTGAACGCTGAAGCTTTCTTT. As protein: CASSIGTVNAEAFF.

This clonotype has a handful of counts. The chain links TRBV7-9 to TRBJ2-5; D is possibly TRBD1 (5 bases). The CDR3 is made up of 15 amino acids. Trimming took off 5 bases at V and 2 bases at J, with 15 bases between the two ends. CDR1 is SEHNR, CDR2 FQNEAQ, per germline (reference sequence). CDR3 sequence (DNA): TGTGCCAGCAGCACCCTCGGCAGGGAACAAGAGACCCAGTACTTC. Protein product: CASSTLGREQETQYF. Full variable domain (remainder filled in from reference TRBV7-9 and TRBJ2-5): DTGVSQNPRHKITKRGQNVTFRCDPISEHNRLYWYRQTLGQGPEFLTYFQNEAQLEKSRLLSDRFSAERPKGSFSTLEIQRTEQGDSAMYLCASSTLGREQETQYFGPGTRLLVL.

The genes are TRBV20-1 and TRBJ2-5; D may correspond to TRBD1 or TRBD2 (6 bases each). CDR1 is DFQATT and CDR2 is SNEGSKA in the germline V gene (reference sequence). This CDR3 comprises 13 residues. V dropped 4 bases and J dropped 5 bases, with 14 bases sitting between them. This CDR3 reads CSATGGRQETQYF. As DNA, the CDR3 is TGCAGTGCTACCGGGGGCCGCCAGGAGACCCAGTACTTC.

This clonotype was detected a few times. The V call is TRBV7-2, the J call TRBJ2-7; possibly TRBD2 for D (7 bases). Germline lookup yields CDR1 SGHTA and CDR2 FQGNSA. The CDR3 consists of 13 residues. The V end lost 5 bases, the J end lost 12 bases, and 20 bases lay between the germline ends. For the CDR3, the DNA is TGTGCCAGCAGCCCTCTTTTGGGGGGCGGGGGGTACTTC. Protein: CASSPLLGGGGYF.

This clonotype was observed a few times. V usage is TRBV7-9 and J usage is TRBJ2-7; the match to TRBD1 covers 7 bases. Trimming removed 6 bases from V and 1 base from J; junction bases left unmatched: 9. Germline loops: CDR1 SEHNR, CDR2 FQNEAQ (reference sequence). CDR3 length: 15 amino acids. The DNA for the CDR3 is TGTGCCAGCAGTCCGAGGGACAGCAATTCCTACGAGCAGTACTTC. This translates into CASSPRDSNSYEQYF.

This clonotype was seen repeatedly, ten times or more. The rearrangement joins TRBV9 to TRBJ1-2, with a tentative D call TRBD1 (6 bases). Trimming stripped 4 bases from V and 2 bases from J, with 12 bases between. The germline V gene encodes CDR1 SGDLS and CDR2 YYNGEE. The CDR3 has 14 amino acids. The DNA of the CDR3 is TGTGCCAGCAGCACCCGGGGGACAAACTATGGCTACACCTTC. Its protein product is CASSTRGTNYGYTF.

This clonotype was recorded many times. The genes are TRBV11-2 and TRBJ1-4; D is uncertain. V was trimmed by 7 bases and J by 8 bases, leaving 17 bases between them. The CDR3 covers 14 residues. Germline V gene data show CDR1 as SGHAT and CDR2 as FQNNGV. CDR3 coding DNA: TGTGCCAGCACCAGGAACGCTCAAAGGGAAAAACTGTTTTTT. It encodes CASTRNAQREKLFF.

This clonotype has just a few counts. The rearrangement uses TRBV9 and TRBJ1-1, with 7 positions matching TRBD1. Germline assignment: CDR1 SGDLS and CDR2 YYNGEE. V lost 3 bases and J lost 4; bases outside the gene matches: 6. There are 14 residues in the CDR3. DNA for the CDR3: TGTGCCAGCAGCGCTTCAGGGGGGGGCACTGAAGCTTTCTTT. This codes for CASSASGGGTEAFF.

This clonotype has at least ten counts. The chain combines TRBV13 with TRBJ1-5; the D gene is possibly TRBD1 (5 bases). The ends were cut back, 5 bases at V and 2 bases at J, with 10 bases in the middle. Germline CDR1 PRHDT, CDR2 FYEKMQ (reference sequence). The CDR3 is 14 amino acids. The CDR3 DNA follows: TGTGCCAGCAGCCGTGGGACCGGCAATCAGCCCCAGCATTTT. Its protein is CASSRGTGNQPQHF.

V is TRBV20-1 and J is TRBJ2-5, with D possibly being TRBD1 (5 bases). The V gene lost 4 bases and the J gene lost 5 bases, with 11 bases spanning the gap. The CDR3 length is 12 residues. Germline V lookup: CDR1 DFQATT, CDR2 SNEGSKA (reference sequence). For the CDR3, the DNA is TGCAGTGCTATGGGGCCAGTGGAGACCCAGTACTTC. Encoded protein: CSAMGPVETQYF.

This rearrangement joins TRBV20-1 to TRBJ1-4; D is ambiguous. Germline V gives CDR1 DFQATT, CDR2 SNEGSKA (reference sequence). V gave up 3 bases and J gave up 4 bases, with 9 bases separating them. The CDR3 has 13 amino acids. The CDR3 coding sequence is TGCAGTGCTAGGGCCCCAGATAATGAAAAACTGTTTTTT. This translates into CSARAPDNEKLFF.

The chain couples TRBV7-8 to TRBJ2-5; possible D gene TRBD2, 5 bases. Trimming cost V 6 bases and J 5 bases, with 16 bases left between them. CDR3 length: 14 residues. CDR1 is SGHVS and CDR2 is FQNEAQ in the germline V gene. Here the CDR3 reads CASSYEGPRETQYF. CDR3 bases: TGTGCCAGCAGTTACGAGGGTCCGAGGGAGACCCAGTACTTC.